Below, 29 T cell receptor beta chains from the same sample are listed, as sequenced in a study of identical twins. One entry per CDR3 protein results from TCRdb running MiXCR on the 5' RACE reads. The sample lists 400,000 or so distinct CDR3 sequences; about 9% were seen once. Specimen: naive T cells sorted from blood. These receptors were taken from a woman between 50 and 59 years old in good health.

A few counts support this clonotype. V gene TRBV5-1 combines with J gene TRBJ2-4, with 15 bases lining up with TRBD2. CDR1 SGHRS and CDR2 YFSETQ come from the germline V gene. V shed 3 bases and J 5 bases; nucleotides not matched to a gene: 3. The CDR3 extends over 16 amino acids. CDR3 coding DNA: TGCGCCAGCAGCTGGGGACTAGCGGGAGGACAAAACATTCAGTACTTC. It codes for CASSWGLAGGQNIQYF.

The rearrangement uses TRBV10-3 and TRBJ2-5; 8 bases align to TRBD1. CDR3 length: 15 amino acids. CDR1 is ENHRY and CDR2 is SYGVKD in the germline V gene. The trim removed 2 bases at V and 5 bases at J, leaving 7 bases unmatched. The CDR3 region has the DNA TGTGCCATCAGTGAGGGGACAGGTGGGGCGGAGACCCAGTACTTC. It encodes CAISEGTGGAETQYF.

The chain combines TRBV12-3 or TRBV12-4 with TRBJ2-2; maybe TRBD2 (7 bases). The V and J ends lost 8 bases and 4 bases respectively, with 17 bases between them. The CDR3 contains 15 residues. CDR3 nucleotides: TGTGCCAGCGGTTCGGGGGGCGCCGGCACCGGGGAGCTGTTTTTT. Encoded protein: CASGSGGAGTGELFF.

The chain uses TRBV20-1 and TRBJ2-5; D remains unclear. The CDR3 totals 13 residues. Trimming cost V 2 bases and J 5 bases, with 12 bases left between them. Germline lookup yields CDR1 DFQATT and CDR2 SNEGSKA (reference sequence). CDR3 residues: CSARQPPLETQYF. DNA for the CDR3: TGCAGTGCTAGACAACCTCCCCTGGAGACCCAGTACTTC.

This rearrangement joins TRBV19 to TRBJ2-1, with no clear D. Germline loops: CDR1 LNHDA, CDR2 SQIVND (reference sequence). The CDR3 has 13 amino acids. Between the trimmed V and J ends, which lost 5 bases and 6 bases, there was a span of 11 bases. The CDR3 coding sequence is TGTGCCAGTAGTGACGGAAGGACCAATGAGCAGTTCTTC. Protein product: CASSDGRTNEQFF.

This clonotype was observed a few times. V is TRBV6-2 or TRBV6-3 and J is TRBJ2-1; D possibly matches TRBD1 or TRBD2 (5 bases each). CDR3 length: 20 amino acids. Germline CDR1 MNHEY, CDR2 SVGEGT. V shed 0 bases and J shed 2 bases, with 23 bases lying between them. CDR3 sequence (DNA): TGTGCCAGCAGTTACTCGGGGGTGTATACGGCCGCCGGGACCTACAATGAGCAGTTCTTC. Translation gives CASSYSGVYTAAGTYNEQFF.

J is TRBJ2-3 and V is TRBV4-2, with D perhaps being TRBD1 or TRBD2 (5 bases each). The CDR3 consists of 16 residues. Trimming left V 2 bases short and J 3 bases short, with 15 bases between. CDR1 is LGHNA and CDR2 is YNFKEQ in the germline V gene. The CDR3: CASSQRSGTATDTQYF. The CDR3 bases are TGTGCCAGCAGCCAACGCTCCGGGACCGCGACAGATACGCAGTATTTT.

This clonotype was found a few times. This rearrangement joins TRBV2 to TRBJ2-3; D is perhaps TRBD1 (5 bases). CDR1 and CDR2 from the germline V gene are SNHLY and FYNNEI. V was pared by 2 bases and J by 0 bases, with 21 bases between. This CDR3 has 19 residues. The CDR3 DNA sequence: TGTGCCAGCAGTGAAAGATTCCGTAGGACACGACTTAGCACAGATACGCAGTATTTT. It codes for CASSERFRRTRLSTDTQYF.

V and J are TRBV9 and TRBJ2-7; 10 nucleotides match TRBD2. The CDR3 has 16 amino acids. V was clipped by 0 bases and J by 5 bases; unmatched bases: 8. Germline values: CDR1 SGDLS, CDR2 YYNGEE. CDR3 region: CASSVGSVAGGNEQYF. CDR3 in DNA: TGTGCCAGCAGCGTAGGATCCGTAGCGGGAGGAAACGAGCAGTACTTC.

This clonotype was counted at least ten times. V usage is TRBV27 and J usage is TRBJ2-7, with TRBD1 as a possible D gene (5 bases). This CDR3 is 14 amino acids long. V lost 8 bases and J 9 bases, leaving 23 bases between the germline ends. Germline CDR1 and CDR2: MNHEY and SMNVEV (reference sequence). CDR3 coding DNA: TGTGCCAGCGCGTTTGGGGCCAGCCTTGATGTGCAGTACTTC. It encodes CASAFGASLDVQYF.

This chain connects TRBV7-8 to TRBJ1-1, with D unresolved. Germline CDR1 reads SGHVS; CDR2 reads FQNEAQ. The CDR3 consists of 15 residues. V lost 4 bases to trimming and J lost 6 bases, with 18 bases between them. The CDR3 region has the DNA TGTGCCAGCAGCTCCCTTGAGGGCTTTGGATCTGAAGCTTTCTTT. Protein sequence: CASSSLEGFGSEAFF.

This clonotype came up many times. The chain has TRBV4-1 and TRBJ1-3; D unresolved. Germline CDR1 is MGHRA and CDR2 is YSYEKL. Trimming left V 6 bases short and J 0 bases short, with 18 bases between. This CDR3 has 17 amino acids. CDR3 DNA: TGCGCCAGCAGGAACGGCGGCAGATCGATCTCTGGAAACACCATATATTTT. This gives the protein CASRNGGRSISGNTIYF.

The gene calls are TRBV7-8 and TRBJ2-1, with D perhaps TRBD2 (5 bases). CDR1 and CDR2 from the germline V gene are SGHVS and FQNEAQ. The length of the CDR3 is 15 residues. Trimming removed 1 base at V and 3 bases at J, with 10 bases between. CDR3 in amino acids: CASSLVPRGYNEQFF. The DNA for the CDR3 is TGTGCCAGCAGCTTAGTCCCCCGGGGCTACAATGAGCAGTTCTTC.

The chain is built from TRBV20-1 and TRBJ2-1; the match to TRBD2 covers 10 bases. V shed 2 bases and J 0 bases; nucleotides not matched to a gene: 7. Germline V gives CDR1 DFQATT, CDR2 SNEGSKA (reference sequence). This CDR3 comprises 17 residues. CDR3 in DNA: TGCAGTGCTAGACCCCAGGGACTAGCGATCTCCTACAATGAGCAGTTCTTC. Its protein product is CSARPQGLAISYNEQFF.

This clonotype has a handful of counts. This sequence joins TRBV29-1 and TRBJ2-2; 8 bases fit TRBD2. This CDR3 is built from 14 residues. Germline loops: CDR1 SQVTM, CDR2 ANQGSEA. Trimming at V came to 8 bases and at J to 1 base, leaving 6 bases not matched to a gene. CDR3 coding DNA: TGCAGCACCTGGGCGGGAGGGAACACCGGGGAGCTGTTTTTT. It yields the protein CSTWAGGNTGELFF.

The sample holds a few counts of this clonotype. V and J are TRBV15 and TRBJ1-2; 7 bases map to TRBD1. V dropped 0 bases and J dropped 8; count of bases not matched to a gene: 6. The CDR3 contains 14 residues. Germline loops: CDR1 LNHNV, CDR2 YYDKDF (reference sequence). CDR3 DNA: TGTGCCACCAGCAGAGATACAGGGGTAGGCGGCTACACCTTC. This sequence encodes CATSRDTGVGGYTF.

This clonotype was picked up a small number of times. The V gene is TRBV20-1, the J gene TRBJ1-1, with D unclear. This CDR3 comprises 12 residues. Germline loops: CDR1 DFQATT, CDR2 SNEGSKA (reference sequence). V lost 5 bases and J 5 bases, leaving 12 bases between the germline ends. The DNA for the CDR3 is TGCAGTGCTGGGCACATTGGAACTGAAGCTTTCTTT. Translating gives CSAGHIGTEAFF.

The genes are TRBV4-1 and TRBJ1-1; D is undetermined. The CDR3 runs 16 residues. The germline V and J ends were trimmed by 1 base and 0 bases, with 12 bases remaining between them. CDR1 is MGHRA, CDR2 YSYEKL, per germline. The chain's CDR3 is CASSQVSSGMNTEAFF. CDR3 bases: TGCGCCAGCAGCCAAGTGTCCTCGGGAATGAACACTGAAGCTTTCTTT.

The chain employs TRBV20-1 and TRBJ2-1, with D unresolved. The CDR3 totals 13 residues. Germline V gene lookup returns CDR1 DFQATT and CDR2 SNEGSKA (reference sequence). V lost 0 bases, J lost 5 bases, and 8 bases lay in between. The CDR3 bases are TGCAGTGCTAGAGATTGGCCCCACAATGAGCAGTTCTTC. Its translation is CSARDWPHNEQFF.

This clonotype has at least ten counts. The V and J genes are TRBV10-3 and TRBJ1-1, with D perhaps matching TRBD1 (5 bases). CDR3 length equals 13 residues. Germline CDR1 reads ENHRY; CDR2 reads SYGVKD. V lost 4 bases and J 4 bases, leaving 10 bases between the germline ends. The chain's CDR3 is CAISARDFTEAFF. The DNA of the CDR3 is TGTGCCATCAGTGCTAGGGACTTCACTGAAGCTTTCTTT.

This clonotype was counted at least ten times. The rearrangement joins TRBV5-1 to TRBJ2-7; D might be TRBD1 or TRBD2, each matching 6 bases. Germline-derived CDR1 and CDR2 are SGHRS and YFSETQ. The CDR3 runs to 14 residues. Deletions cut 5 bases from V and 3 bases from J, with 15 bases between. The CDR3 DNA reads as TGCGCCAGCAGGGCCCGGGGGCGCAGCTACGAGCAGTACTTC. This translates into CASRARGRSYEQYF.

This clonotype was counted ten times or more. The chain recombines TRBV6-5 with TRBJ2-1, with 7 bases identical to TRBD2. The CDR3 is 13 amino acids. V was pared by 5 bases and J by 14 bases, with 12 bases of the junction left unmatched. Germline CDR1 reads MNHEY; CDR2 reads SVGAGI. In DNA form, the CDR3 reads TGTGCCAGCAGTCTCACCCAGAAGCGGGAAAAGTTCTTC. Protein sequence: CASSLTQKREKFF.

This clonotype has more than one count but fewer than ten. The rearrangement joins TRBV5-1 to TRBJ1-1; possibly TRBD1 for D (6 bases). Germline assignment: CDR1 SGHRS and CDR2 YFSETQ. V was shortened by 4 bases and J by 5 bases, with 18 bases between the two germline ends. CDR3 length: 15 residues. This chain's CDR3 is CASSVGIRGDTEAFF. DNA for the CDR3: TGCGCCAGCAGCGTCGGTATCAGGGGCGATACTGAAGCTTTCTTT.

This clonotype has a count of ten or more. This chain links TRBV6-6 with TRBJ2-3; the match to TRBD2 covers 8 bases. The CDR3 spans 15 residues. Losses at the gene ends were 6 bases for V and 0 bases for J; bases not matched to a gene: 5. The germline gives CDR1 MNHNY, CDR2 SVGAGI (reference sequence). CDR3 sequence (DNA): TGTGCCAGCAGAATAAGCGGGAGTAGCACAGATACGCAGTATTTT. It translates to CASRISGSSTDTQYF.

The chain links TRBV7-9 to TRBJ2-7, with D possibly TRBD2 on 6 matching bases. Trimming shortened V by 4 bases and J by 2 bases, and 18 bases separated the two germline ends. The germline V gene encodes CDR1 SEHNR and CDR2 FQNEAQ (reference sequence). This CDR3 has 16 residues. The CDR3 is CASSSRPGAAAYEQYV. The CDR3 nucleotides read TGTGCCAGCAGCTCTAGACCGGGAGCAGCAGCCTACGAGCAGTACGTC.

In its sample, this clonotype was seen a few times. The chain links TRBV7-9 to TRBJ2-3; D is possibly TRBD2 (7 bases). The CDR3 covers 17 residues. The germline V and J ends were trimmed by 0 bases and 3 bases, with 16 bases remaining between them. CDR1 and CDR2 from the germline V gene are SEHNR and FQNEAQ (reference sequence). The CDR3 nucleotides read TGTGCCAGCAGCTTAGCGTCGGGGGGCAGAGAGACAGATACGCAGTATTTT. Protein product: CASSLASGGRETDTQYF. The full variable domain, completed using reference TRBV7-9 and TRBJ2-3, is DTGVSQNPRHKITKRGQNVTFRCDPISEHNRLYWYRQTLGQGPEFLTYFQNEAQLEKSRLLSDRFSAERPKGSFSTLEIQRTEQGDSAMYLCASSLASGGRETDTQYFGPGTRLTVL.

At least ten counts were recorded for this clonotype. The chain links TRBV15 to TRBJ2-4; D is unclear. V was shortened by 0 bases and J by 0 bases, with 9 bases between the two germline ends. From germline, CDR1 is LNHNV and CDR2 YYDKDF (reference sequence). The CDR3 runs to 16 residues. Written as DNA, the CDR3 is TGTGCCACCAGCAGAGATCTTGGGTTAGCCAAAAACATTCAGTACTTC. Protein product: CATSRDLGLAKNIQYF.

The chain carries TRBV5-5 and TRBJ2-1; no reliable D call. Germline CDR1 SGHKS, CDR2 YYEKEE (reference sequence). The V end lost 3 bases, the J end lost 0 bases, and 10 bases lay between the germline ends. The CDR3 has 15 amino acids. The CDR3 DNA sequence: TGTGCCAGCAGCTCGACTTATTACTCCTACAATGAGCAGTTCTTC. It yields the protein CASSSTYYSYNEQFF.

The rearrangement joins TRBV2 to TRBJ2-7; TRBD2 matches 11 bases. Germline CDR1 and CDR2: SNHLY and FYNNEI. Germline trimming cut 8 bases from V and 6 bases from J; bases unmatched to any gene: 6. This CDR3 comprises 13 residues. The DNA for the CDR3 is TGTGCCAGCCTGACTAGCGGGAAAATCGAGCAGTACTTC. Encoded protein: CASLTSGKIEQYF.